One sample yielded the 12 T cell receptor beta chains listed below, sequenced in a study of blood T cell repertoires in COVID-19. TCRdb keeps only in-frame clones here, not all; method: immunoSEQ multiplex PCR. The sample contains approximately 340,000 clones, approximately 90% of which appear only once. Material: PBMCs or T cells enriched from blood (not recorded which). These receptors all come from a woman aged 40 to 50 who had been exposed to COVID-19.

The count of this clone is one. V usage is TRBV19 and J usage is TRBJ2-5; D is undetermined. V was cut by 3 bases and J by 1 base, with 9 bases left in between. The CDR3 sequence is 14 residues long. In germline, CDR1 is LNHDA, CDR2 SQIVND (reference sequence). CDR3 bases: TGTGCCAGTAGTATTCATGGCGGCCAAGAGACCCAGTACTTC. It codes for CASSIHGGQETQYF.

J is TRBJ1-2 and V is TRBV6-5; 7 positions agree with TRBD1. The CDR3 is 13 amino acids. Germline-derived CDR1 and CDR2 are MNHEY and SVGAGI. Unmatched junction bases numbered 2, after V lost 5 bases and J lost 2 bases. The DNA of the CDR3 is TGTGCCAGCAGTCTACAGGGGAACTATGGCTACACCTTC. Encoded protein: CASSLQGNYGYTF.

The chain uses TRBV27 and TRBJ1-2; TRBD1 matches at 9 bases. Germline V gene data show CDR1 as MNHEY and CDR2 as SMNVEV (reference sequence). V gave up 6 bases and J gave up 6 bases; unmatched junction bases: 5. The CDR3 has 13 residues. The CDR3 DNA sequence: TGTGCCAGCAGCGACAGGGGGGAAGATGGCTACACCTTC. Encoded protein: CASSDRGEDGYTF.

The chain joins TRBV5-1 to TRBJ1-3, with 8 bases fitting TRBD1. V lost 2 bases, J lost 0 bases, and 4 bases stayed unmatched. CDR1 SGHRS and CDR2 YFSETQ come from the germline V gene. This CDR3 has 16 amino acids. The DNA of the CDR3 is TGCGCCAGCAGCTTCAACACAGGGGGCTCTGGAAACACCATATATTTT. This codes for CASSFNTGGSGNTIYF.

The rearrangement joins TRBV15 to TRBJ1-4; 9 nucleotides align to TRBD1. V shed 5 bases, J shed 8 bases, and the junction held 6 bases outside the gene matches. The CDR3 is made up of 14 amino acids. The V gene's germline CDR1 is LNHNV and CDR2 YYDKDF (reference sequence). The CDR3 region is CATSEDRGREKLFF. The CDR3 DNA reads TGTGCCACCAGCGAGGACAGGGGAAGGGAAAAACTGTTTTTT.

This chain joins TRBV9 and TRBJ2-3; D is unclear. Germline CDR1 is SGDLS and CDR2 is YYNGEE. CDR3 length equals 12 residues. V lost 4 bases to trimming and J lost 5 bases, with 8 bases between them. This chain's CDR3 is CASSPSRDTQYF. For the CDR3, the DNA is TGTGCCAGCAGCCCTAGTCGAGATACGCAGTATTTT.

The chain employs TRBV4-1 and TRBJ1-5, with unresolved D. CDR1 and CDR2 (germline): MGHRA, YSYEKL. The CDR3 spans 12 residues. Between the trimmed V and J ends, which lost 4 bases and 6 bases, there was a span of 7 bases. The CDR3 region is CASSPPGQPQHF. The DNA for the CDR3 is TGCGCCAGCAGCCCCCCAGGTCAGCCCCAGCATTTT.

This clone occurred once. V gene TRBV9 combines with J gene TRBJ2-7, with a tentative D call TRBD2 (6 bases). CDR1 is SGDLS, CDR2 YYNGEE, per germline. The CDR3 consists of 13 residues. V was pared by 3 bases and J by 5 bases, with 12 bases between. The CDR3 loop is CASSATSFHEQYF. The CDR3 DNA is TGTGCCAGCAGCGCGACTAGTTTCCACGAGCAGTACTTC.

This rearrangement joins TRBV30 to TRBJ1-2; D not certain. Germline V gene data show CDR1 as GTSNPN and CDR2 as SVGIG (reference sequence). V gave up 2 bases and J gave up 2 bases, with 12 bases separating them. The CDR3 totals 14 residues. DNA of the CDR3: TGTGCCTGGAGTACCCAAGGAGGAAACTATGGCTACACCTTC. Its translation: CAWSTQGGNYGYTF. Complete variable domain (other parts from reference TRBV30 and TRBJ1-2): SQTIHQWPATLVQPVGSPLSLECTVEGTSNPNLYWYRQAAGRGLQLLFYSVGIGQISSEVPQNLSASRPQDRQFILSSKKLLLSDSGFYLCAWSTQGGNYGYTFGSGTRLTVV.

The rearrangement links TRBV2 to TRBJ2-7; D is ambiguous. CDR3 length: 11 amino acids. The germline V gene encodes CDR1 SNHLY and CDR2 FYNNEI. Trimming took 6 bases from V and 3 from J, leaving 6 bases between them. CDR3: CASSADYEQYF. The CDR3 DNA sequence: TGTGCCAGCAGCGCAGACTACGAGCAGTACTTC. The variable domain in full, with the rest retrieved from reference TRBV2 and TRBJ2-7, is EPEVTQTPSHQVTQMGQEVILRCVPISNHLYFYWYRQILGQKVEFLVSFYNNEISEKSEIFDDQFSVERPDGSNFTLKIRSTKLEDSAMYFCASSADYEQYFGPGTRLTVT.

The gene calls are TRBV6-5 and TRBJ1-4; TRBD1 agrees at 9 bases. The CDR3 consists of 14 residues. With V trimmed by 6 bases and J by 5 bases, 4 bases remained unmatched. Germline CDR1 and CDR2: MNHEY and SVGAGI. The DNA for the CDR3 is TGTGCCAGCAGACCTGACAGGGGGAATGAAAAACTGTTTTTT. This sequence encodes CASRPDRGNEKLFF.

This chain uses TRBV19 with TRBJ1-2; no definite D call. Trimming removed 0 bases from V and 4 bases from J, with 12 bases in between. CDR1 is LNHDA and CDR2 is SQIVND in the germline V gene (reference sequence). The CDR3 has 15 residues. The CDR3 DNA follows: TGTGCCAGTAGTATAGAAACGGCAGGCTCCTATGGCTACACCTTC. Translated, it gives CASSIETAGSYGYTF.